This T cell receptor beta chain was captured by sequencing in a study of shared clonotypes between healthy human individuals. Broader study findings: Non-shared clonotypes displayed generation probabilities falling below those of clonotypes present in all four donors.

V dropped 4 bases and J dropped 1; count of bases not matched to a gene: 9. This CDR3 region has 16 residues. Germline loops: CDR1 SGHRS, CDR2 YFSETQ. Sequencing used immunoSEQ multiplex PCR; TCRdb keeps in-frame clones, though not all of them. The top ten clones hold about 0.064% of a sample with more than 400,000 clones, roughly 95% of them seen once. Comments on this clone: What it recognizes is unknown.

The sample was naive CD4+ T cells sorted from blood. The subset: CD45RA+ positively selected. This clonotype was sampled from a woman aged 30 to 39 in good health. V gene TRBV5-1 combines with J gene TRBJ1-1; 8 bases match TRBD1. The DNA for the CDR3 is TGCGCCAGCAGCATGACCATGGGGACAGGGAACACTGAAGCTTTCTTT. Amino acid sequence: CASSMTMGTGNTEAFF.